This TCR beta chain comes out of a study of shared T cell receptors in the human thymus (dated by TCRdb to the early 2020s). Background for the entire study: The study examined how the human thymus generates shared, self-reactive T-cell receptor alpha chains.

Libraries were made using the immunoSEQ multiplex PCR assay. Drawn from immuneACCESS, this table holds only the in-frame rearrangements with V and J called that TCRdb kept. Clones are partly lost; checked studies trace under half to an unresolved V gene and leave the rest unexplained. Across this sample there are 640,000 or so clones, with about 90% seen only once. The ten largest clones take up 0.0094% of the sample. In regard to this clone: No antigen is known for it. One base away there is no much larger clone; base qualities are not given.

The germline V gene specifies LGHNA as CDR1 and YSLEER as CDR2. A distance of 12 bases separates the germline ends of V and J, which lose 1 base and 2 bases respectively. Counted from cysteine to phenylalanine, this CDR3 has 15 amino acids. The sequence is cut down to CDR3 DNA, 45 bases in frame from base 1. The same data also went into a second study, on human thymus T cells. Per the second study: In Finland, the donors were immunologically healthy infants who were having open corrective cardiac surgery for congenital heart defects. Thymus tissue was obtained as surgical resects removed during corrective cardiac surgery. V and J gene segment usage appeared biased in both thymic and peripheral blood repertoires. According to the related research, thymic TCR repertoires were highly overlapping among unrelated individuals. The study used fewer than ten infant thymus samples plus four related peripheral blood samples to characterize TCR alpha and beta repertoires. Donor ages ranged from about 7 to 244 days, and the cohort comprised 5 to 7 male and a couple of female infants. Thymocytes were mechanically released from the tissue and were stored as pellets of 10-30 million cells at -70 degrees C. A QIAsymphony instrument was used to extract genomic DNA from the frozen cell pellets. TCRB and TCRAD loci were amplified from a standardized quantity of quality-controlled genomic DNA using the immunoSEQ multiplex PCR assay. The amplicons covered the V(D)J region and were long enough to include the CDR3 and to identify the V and J genes. Amplicon sequencing was performed on an Illumina platform through the commercial immunoSEQ service. Corrections for primer bias and sequencing errors followed previously described methods, while TCRAD and TCRB definitions were based on the IMGT database. immunoSEQ Analyzer 3.0 and VDJTools were used for repertoire analysis, which covered basic statistics, V/J segment usage, diversity estimates, rarefaction and pairwise overlap. To estimate diversity, the Chao1, ChaoE, Efron-Thisted, Shannon and inverse Simpson indices were applied, and diversity was also estimated on datasets down-sampled to the smallest sample. Repertoire overlap used strict matching of CDR3 nucleotide sequence, V gene and J gene, with Jaccard-based multidimensional scaling clustering. On average, roughly 850,000 unique TCRB clonotypes were obtained from thymus samples, compared with 80,000 to 85,000 from blood samples.

Recombination connected TRBV4-3 to TRBJ2-7; the D region possibly corresponds to TRBD1 (6 bases align). Material: thymocytes. The sequence was obtained from a boy younger than two with a congenital heart defect. Donor details come from another sample of the same person, matched by shared clones. The CDR3 region reads CASSQGGQYPYEQYF. The nucleotides are TGCGCCAGCAGCCAAGGAGGACAGTATCCCTACGAGCAGTACTTC.